This T cell receptor beta chain was profiled in a study of blood T cell repertoires in COVID-19. Study-level background: From the United States, Italy and Spain came samples of acute and convalescent COVID-19. PBMCs, B-cell-depleted T cells, or T cells were the source of the cDNA or gDNA that made up the material.

Trimming removed 3 bases from V and 6 bases from J, with 15 bases in between. This CDR3 is built from 15 residues. Germline-derived CDR1 and CDR2 are LNHDA and SQIVND (reference sequence). In the study's own analysis: Reference gene primer amplification yielded estimated nucleated cell counts. Sequencing used immunoSEQ multiplex PCR; TCRdb keeps in-frame clones, though not all of them. V and J calls and clone size come straight from that table; D and trimming were deduced from the DNA. The sample has some 290,000 clones; 70% to 90% are singletons. This TCR came from a man aged 60-69 years who had recovered from COVID-19. The rearrangement links TRBV19 to TRBJ2-1; D possibly corresponds to TRBD1 (6 bases). The specimen sequenced was peripheral blood. CDR3 in DNA: TGTGCCAGTAGTATTCAGGCAGGGGCCCTCAATGAGCAGTTCTTC. This gives the protein CASSIQAGALNEQFF.